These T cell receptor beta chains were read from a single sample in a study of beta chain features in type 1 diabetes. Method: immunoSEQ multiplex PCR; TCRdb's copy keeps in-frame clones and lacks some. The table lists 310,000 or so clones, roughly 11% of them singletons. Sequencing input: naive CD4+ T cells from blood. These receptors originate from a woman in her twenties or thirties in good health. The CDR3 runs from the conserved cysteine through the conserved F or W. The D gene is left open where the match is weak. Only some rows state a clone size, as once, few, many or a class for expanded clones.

cdr3_aa: CATSRNHDYRLFWETQYF
cdr3_nt: TGTGCCACCAGCAGAAACCATGACTACCGGCTTTTTTGGGAGACCCAGTACTTC
d_call: .
cdr3_length: 18
j_call: TRBJ2-5
v_call: TRBV15
clone_size: .

cdr3_aa: CASSSIGKNEQFF
cdr3_nt: TGTGCCAGCAGTTCGATCGGGAAGAATGAGCAGTTCTTC
d_call: .
cdr3_length: 13
j_call: TRBJ2-1
v_call: TRBV6-5
clone_size: few

cdr3_aa: CAISGDTYGYTF
cdr3_nt: TGTGCCATCAGTGGGGACACCTATGGCTACACCTTC
d_call: .
cdr3_length: 12
j_call: TRBJ1-2
v_call: TRBV10-3
clone_size: .

cdr3_aa: CASSREARNQETQYF
cdr3_nt: TGTGCCAGCAGCAGAGAGGCGAGGAACCAAGAGACCCAGTACTTC
d_call: .
cdr3_length: 15
j_call: TRBJ2-5
v_call: TRBV7-3
clone_size: few

cdr3_aa: CASSLSVGAGEQFF
cdr3_nt: TGTGCCAGCAGCCTATCGGTGGGTGCGGGTGAGCAGTTCTTC
d_call: .
cdr3_length: 14
j_call: TRBJ2-1
v_call: TRBV7-2
clone_size: .

cdr3_aa: CASSSFLPGETQYF
cdr3_nt: TGTGCCAGCAGTTCTTTTCTGCCGGGGGAGACCCAGTACTTC
d_call: .
cdr3_length: 14
j_call: TRBJ2-5
v_call: TRBV27
clone_size: .

cdr3_aa: CASSPRGGSNQPQHF
cdr3_nt: TGTGCCAGCTCACCCCGGGGGGGGAGCAATCAGCCCCAGCATTTT
d_call: .
cdr3_length: 15
j_call: TRBJ1-5
v_call: TRBV18
clone_size: .

cdr3_aa: CSVEGDSGRPYEQYF
cdr3_nt: TGCAGCGTTGAGGGAGATAGCGGGAGGCCATACGAGCAGTACTTC
d_call: TRBD2
cdr3_length: 15
j_call: TRBJ2-7
v_call: TRBV29-1
clone_size: .

cdr3_aa: CASRPTSGRGNEQFF
cdr3_nt: TGTGCCAGCAGGCCTACTAGCGGGAGGGGTAATGAGCAGTTCTTC
d_call: TRBD2
cdr3_length: 15
j_call: TRBJ2-1
v_call: TRBV6-4
clone_size: .

cdr3_aa: CASSQPKLGGTEAFF
cdr3_nt: TGTGCCAGCAGCCAACCTAAATTGGGGGGCACTGAAGCTTTCTTT
d_call: .
cdr3_length: 15
j_call: TRBJ1-1
v_call: TRBV5-4
clone_size: few

cdr3_aa: CASKSDQGWNEQFF
cdr3_nt: TGTGCCAGCAAGTCGGATCAGGGGTGGAATGAGCAGTTCTTC
d_call: .
cdr3_length: 14
j_call: TRBJ2-1
v_call: TRBV21-1
clone_size: .

cdr3_aa: CAWSGGQTYGYTF
cdr3_nt: TGTGCCTGGAGCGGCGGGCAGACCTATGGCTACACCTTC
d_call: .
cdr3_length: 13
j_call: TRBJ1-2
v_call: TRBV30
clone_size: .

cdr3_aa: CSVGGISSSSYEQYF
cdr3_nt: TGCAGCGTTGGGGGAATCAGCTCTAGCTCCTACGAGCAGTACTTC
d_call: .
cdr3_length: 15
j_call: TRBJ2-7
v_call: TRBV29-1
clone_size: .

cdr3_aa: CASRTGGEETQYF
cdr3_nt: TGTGCCAGCAGGACAGGGGGGGAAGAGACCCAGTACTTC
d_call: TRBD1
cdr3_length: 13
j_call: TRBJ2-5
v_call: TRBV7-2
clone_size: few

cdr3_aa: CASSLGTGKIYEQYF
cdr3_nt: TGTGCCAGCAGCTTAGGCACAGGGAAGATCTACGAGCAGTACTTC
d_call: .
cdr3_length: 15
j_call: TRBJ2-7
v_call: TRBV7-6
clone_size: few

cdr3_aa: CASSLAQTGFRYEQYF
cdr3_nt: TGTGCCAGCAGCTTAGCCCAGACAGGGTTTAGGTACGAGCAGTACTTC
d_call: TRBD1
cdr3_length: 16
j_call: TRBJ2-7
v_call: TRBV7-2
clone_size: .

cdr3_aa: CASSEHRDSIETQYF
cdr3_nt: TGTGCCAGCAGCGAGCACCGGGACAGTATTGAGACCCAGTACTTC
d_call: TRBD1
cdr3_length: 15
j_call: TRBJ2-5
v_call: TRBV7-9
clone_size: .

cdr3_aa: CASSGIGPYNEQFF
cdr3_nt: TGTGCCAGTAGCGGGATCGGGCCCTACAATGAGCAGTTCTTC
d_call: .
cdr3_length: 14
j_call: TRBJ2-1
v_call: TRBV19
clone_size: .

cdr3_aa: CASSSQGRRYNEQFF
cdr3_nt: TGTGCCAGCAGTTCACAGGGCCGGCGGTACAATGAGCAGTTCTTC
d_call: .
cdr3_length: 15
j_call: TRBJ2-1
v_call: TRBV28
clone_size: .

cdr3_aa: CASSLGLSTDTQYF
cdr3_nt: TGTGCCAGCAGCTTGGGCCTTAGCACAGATACGCAGTATTTT
d_call: .
cdr3_length: 14
j_call: TRBJ2-3
v_call: TRBV7-3
clone_size: .

cdr3_aa: CASSVDPGAYEQFF
cdr3_nt: TGTGCCAGCAGCGTAGATCCGGGAGCCTATGAGCAGTTCTTC
d_call: .
cdr3_length: 14
j_call: TRBJ2-1
v_call: TRBV9
clone_size: few

cdr3_aa: CASSPNFRGTYEKLFF
cdr3_nt: TGCGCCAGCAGCCCAAACTTCCGGGGGACGTACGAAAAACTGTTTTTT
d_call: .
cdr3_length: 16
j_call: TRBJ1-4
v_call: TRBV4-3
clone_size: .

cdr3_aa: CASSAGTGGGKTQYF
cdr3_nt: TGTGCCAGCAGCGCCGGGACAGGGGGCGGGAAGACCCAGTACTTC
d_call: TRBD1
cdr3_length: 15
j_call: TRBJ2-5
v_call: TRBV6-5
clone_size: .

cdr3_aa: CASGGTASTEAFF
cdr3_nt: TGTGCCAGCGGGGGGACGGCAAGCACTGAAGCTTTCTTT
d_call: .
cdr3_length: 13
j_call: TRBJ1-1
v_call: TRBV6-1
clone_size: .

cdr3_aa: CASSSQTYSYEQYF
cdr3_nt: TGTGCCAGCAGCTCCCAAACCTACTCCTACGAGCAGTACTTC
d_call: .
cdr3_length: 14
j_call: TRBJ2-7
v_call: TRBV9
clone_size: .

cdr3_aa: CASSPRAGGNQPQHF
cdr3_nt: TGTGCCAGCAGCCCCCGGGCAGGGGGCAATCAGCCCCAGCATTTT
d_call: .
cdr3_length: 15
j_call: TRBJ1-5
v_call: TRBV7-2
clone_size: .

cdr3_aa: CASSLWRSSYNEQFF
cdr3_nt: TGTGCCAGCAGTTTATGGCGGAGCTCCTACAATGAGCAGTTCTTC
d_call: .
cdr3_length: 15
j_call: TRBJ2-1
v_call: TRBV28
clone_size: few

cdr3_aa: CASSQGTSGYNEQFF
cdr3_nt: TGCGCCAGCAGCCAAGGGACTAGCGGCTACAATGAGCAGTTCTTC
d_call: TRBD2
cdr3_length: 15
j_call: TRBJ2-1
v_call: TRBV4-1
clone_size: .

cdr3_aa: CASSTSDRNEQFF
cdr3_nt: .
d_call: .
cdr3_length: 13
j_call: TRBJ2-1
v_call: TRBV6-5
clone_size: .

cdr3_aa: CASSDPRQGDIYGYTF
cdr3_nt: TGTGCCAGCAGTGACCCCAGACAGGGCGATATCTATGGCTACACCTTC
d_call: TRBD1
cdr3_length: 16
j_call: TRBJ1-2
v_call: TRBV25-1
clone_size: .

cdr3_aa: CATTGQGELTEAFF
cdr3_nt: TGTGCCACCACAGGACAGGGTGAATTGACTGAAGCTTTCTTT
d_call: TRBD1
cdr3_length: 14
j_call: TRBJ1-1
v_call: TRBV28
clone_size: .

cdr3_aa: CASSSSPGQGLAYEQYF
cdr3_nt: TGTGCCAGCAGTTCTTCCCCGGGACAGGGTCTAGCCTACGAGCAGTACTTC
d_call: TRBD1
cdr3_length: 17
j_call: TRBJ2-7
v_call: TRBV27
clone_size: .

cdr3_aa: CASSQGLAGGGLGNEQFF
cdr3_nt: TGTGCCAGCAGCCAGGGACTAGCGGGAGGTGGGCTGGGGAATGAGCAGTTCTTC
d_call: TRBD2
cdr3_length: 18
j_call: TRBJ2-1
v_call: TRBV11-3
clone_size: .

cdr3_aa: CASSLLRAGGTDTQYF
cdr3_nt: TGTGCCAGCAGTTTATTGAGGGCAGGCGGCACAGATACGCAGTATTTT
d_call: .
cdr3_length: 16
j_call: TRBJ2-3
v_call: TRBV28
clone_size: .

cdr3_aa: CASSLNPDQPQHF
cdr3_nt: TGCGCCAGCAGCTTGAACCCGGATCAGCCCCAGCATTTT
d_call: .
cdr3_length: 13
j_call: TRBJ1-5
v_call: TRBV5-1
clone_size: few

cdr3_aa: CASSFSGRSTDTQYF
cdr3_nt: TGTGCCAGCAGTTTTTCTGGCAGAAGCACAGATACGCAGTATTTT
d_call: .
cdr3_length: 15
j_call: TRBJ2-3
v_call: TRBV28
clone_size: .

cdr3_aa: CATQQVNEAFF
cdr3_nt: TGTGCCACCCAACAGGTGAATGAAGCTTTCTTT
d_call: .
cdr3_length: 11
j_call: TRBJ1-1
v_call: TRBV28
clone_size: few

cdr3_aa: CASSYHQDQPQHF
cdr3_nt: TGTGCCAGCAGTTACCACCAGGATCAGCCCCAGCATTTT
d_call: .
cdr3_length: 13
j_call: TRBJ1-5
v_call: TRBV6-5
clone_size: few

cdr3_aa: CAWSQDRGNYGYTF
cdr3_nt: TGTGCCTGGAGCCAGGACAGGGGAAACTATGGCTACACCTTC
d_call: TRBD1
cdr3_length: 14
j_call: TRBJ1-2
v_call: TRBV30
clone_size: few

cdr3_aa: CASSLDSYGYTF
cdr3_nt: TGTGCCAGCAGCTTGGACAGCTATGGCTACACCTTC
d_call: .
cdr3_length: 12
j_call: TRBJ1-2
v_call: TRBV5-4
clone_size: few

cdr3_aa: CASSLGGLAGGSETQYF
cdr3_nt: TGTGCTAGCAGCTTAGGAGGGTTAGCGGGAGGGTCGGAGACCCAGTACTTC
d_call: TRBD2
cdr3_length: 17
j_call: TRBJ2-5
v_call: TRBV7-7
clone_size: .

cdr3_aa: CASSLGSLRYGYTF
cdr3_nt: TGTGCCAGCAGCCTCGGGAGTCTTCGGTATGGCTACACCTTC
d_call: .
cdr3_length: 14
j_call: TRBJ1-2
v_call: TRBV14
clone_size: .

cdr3_aa: CASSLVRESYEQYF
cdr3_nt: TGTGCCAGCAGCTTAGTACGGGAGAGTTACGAGCAGTACTTC
d_call: .
cdr3_length: 14
j_call: TRBJ2-7
v_call: TRBV7-2
clone_size: few

cdr3_aa: CAWSVREGALQYF
cdr3_nt: TGTGCCTGGAGTGTACGGGAGGGAGCTCTGCAGTACTTC
d_call: TRBD2
cdr3_length: 13
j_call: TRBJ2-7
v_call: TRBV30
clone_size: few

cdr3_aa: CSGRGGSYNEQFF
cdr3_nt: TGCAGCGGCAGAGGGGGCTCCTACAATGAGCAGTTCTTC
d_call: .
cdr3_length: 13
j_call: TRBJ2-1
v_call: TRBV29-1
clone_size: few

cdr3_aa: CASSLPGLAGVYEQYF
cdr3_nt: TGTGCCAGCAGTTTACCGGGACTAGCGGGAGTCTACGAGCAGTACTTC
d_call: TRBD2
cdr3_length: 16
j_call: TRBJ2-7
v_call: TRBV28
clone_size: few

cdr3_aa: CASSLSPLSYEQYF
cdr3_nt: TGTGCCAGCAGTCTAAGTCCCCTCTCCTACGAGCAGTACTTC
d_call: .
cdr3_length: 14
j_call: TRBJ2-7
v_call: TRBV2
clone_size: .

cdr3_aa: CASSRIAGSYEQYF
cdr3_nt: TGTGCCAGCAGCCGGATAGCGGGCTCCTACGAGCAGTACTTC
d_call: TRBD2
cdr3_length: 14
j_call: TRBJ2-7
v_call: TRBV7-2
clone_size: few

cdr3_aa: CASSAGQASGSKNIQYF
cdr3_nt: TGTGCCAGCAGCGCAGGACAGGCCTCGGGATCCAAAAACATTCAGTACTTC
d_call: TRBD1
cdr3_length: 17
j_call: TRBJ2-4
v_call: TRBV7-9
clone_size: few

cdr3_aa: CASSLPRQGAGYGYTF
cdr3_nt: TGCGCCAGCAGCTTGCCCCGACAGGGCGCCGGCTATGGCTACACCTTC
d_call: TRBD1
cdr3_length: 16
j_call: TRBJ1-2
v_call: TRBV5-1
clone_size: few

cdr3_aa: CASSGTGQGEKLFF
cdr3_nt: TGTGCCAGCAGTGGGACAGGCCAAGGCGAAAAACTGTTTTTT
d_call: TRBD1
cdr3_length: 14
j_call: TRBJ1-4
v_call: TRBV28
clone_size: few

cdr3_aa: CASSSTGTVETQYF
cdr3_nt: TGTGCCAGCAGCTCGACCGGGACAGTAGAGACCCAGTACTTC
d_call: TRBD1
cdr3_length: 14
j_call: TRBJ2-5
v_call: TRBV11-2
clone_size: few

cdr3_aa: CASSPSGFTGELFF
cdr3_nt: TGTGCCAGCAGTCCGTCAGGGTTCACCGGGGAGCTGTTTTTT
d_call: .
cdr3_length: 14
j_call: TRBJ2-2
v_call: TRBV7-3
clone_size: few

cdr3_aa: CASSLAAGGDFGQFF
cdr3_nt: TGTGCCAGCAGCTTAGCGGCTGGGGGGGACTTCGGACAGTTCTTC
d_call: TRBD2
cdr3_length: 15
j_call: TRBJ2-1
v_call: TRBV11-3
clone_size: few

cdr3_aa: CASSYSRQGGYGYTF
cdr3_nt: TGTGCCAGCAGTTACTCCCGACAGGGTGGCTATGGCTACACCTTC
d_call: TRBD1
cdr3_length: 15
j_call: TRBJ1-2
v_call: TRBV6-5
clone_size: few

cdr3_aa: CASSTQGLAGEQYF
cdr3_nt: TGTGCCAGCAGCACCCAGGGACTAGCGGGTGAGCAGTACTTC
d_call: TRBD2
cdr3_length: 14
j_call: TRBJ2-7
v_call: TRBV7-2
clone_size: few

cdr3_aa: CASSGGGDYNEQFF
cdr3_nt: TGTGCCAGCAGCGGAGGAGGGGACTACAATGAGCAGTTCTTC
d_call: .
cdr3_length: 14
j_call: TRBJ2-1
v_call: TRBV9
clone_size: few

cdr3_aa: CASSLDTTGRGNTIYF
cdr3_nt: TGTGCCAGCAGCTTAGATACTACAGGGCGTGGAAACACCATATATTTT
d_call: .
cdr3_length: 16
j_call: TRBJ1-3
v_call: TRBV7-2
clone_size: few

cdr3_aa: CASSPFQALAKNIQYF
cdr3_nt: TGTGCCAGCAGCCCCTTTCAGGCTCTAGCCAAAAACATTCAGTACTTC
d_call: .
cdr3_length: 16
j_call: TRBJ2-4
v_call: TRBV28
clone_size: .